The following is a T cell receptor (beta chain) sequence with its context. Produced via immunoSEQ multiplex PCR; TCRdb's table is partial and in-frame only. This table holds 90,000 or so clones, approximately 84% found once. The sample originates from a study of control samples from healthy donors and cancer patients. Germline CDR1 is SGHAT and CDR2 is FQNNGV. The CDR3 runs 13 residues. Trimming stripped 5 bases from V and 11 bases from J, with 15 bases between. Sequences were obtained from PBMCs. This TCR was recovered from a man between 65 and 85 years old with lung cancer. The V gene is TRBV11-2, the J gene TRBJ1-4; D possibly corresponds to TRBD1 (5 bases). The CDR3 region is CASSTPRVWKLFF. As DNA, the CDR3 is TGTGCCAGCAGCACACCCAGGGTATGGAAACTGTTTTTT. Full variable domain (outside the CDR3, taken from reference TRBV11-2 and TRBJ1-4): EAGVAQSPRYKIIEKRQSVAFWCNPISGHATLYWYQQILGQGPKLLIQFQNNGVVDDSQLPKDRFSAERLKGVDSTLKIQPAKLEDSAVYLCASSTPRVWKLFFGSGTQLSVL.